The sequence of this T cell receptor beta chain was determined in a study of blood T cell repertoires in COVID-19 (dated by TCRdb to about 2020). Regarding the study in general: Collaborator samples came from the United States, Italy and Spain and covered acute and convalescent phases of COVID-19. The prospective study material was composed of cDNA or gDNA derived from T cells, B-cell-depleted T cells, or PBMCs. The samples were drawn from two sources: the first 160 participants of the ongoing ImmuneRACE study, and over 1,000 subjects contributed by 6 global collaborators. Subjects who had been exposed to COVID-19, were actively infected with it, or had recovered from it provided the deeply sampled blood TCRbeta repertoires that made up the dataset. The repertoires were made available in a free public database intended to serve as a resource for research on the immune response to SARS-CoV-2. Sample metadata almost always included a de-identified subject ID, COVID-19 status, age in years and sex. Where HLA class I and class II types were available, the types were taken from metadata supplied by the sample provider, not from assay-based typing.

In the prospective study, participants were roughly 18 to 89 years old, resided in about two dozen geographic areas of the United States, and were enrolled through a virtual design. In the prospective study, participants were assigned to cohorts based on the clinical history participants reported in a screening survey and a study questionnaire. Recovered participants in ImmuneRACE Cohort 3 were defined as having two consecutive negative NP/OP PCR tests, clearance from a healthcare professional, or resolution of symptoms. In the prospective study, whole blood, serum and a nasopharyngeal or oropharyngeal swab were collected from each participant by mobile phlebotomists. Over a 2-month period, participants in the prospective study had the option of providing additional blood draws and questionnaires. Prospective study blood samples were shipped either frozen or at room temperature before DNA extraction.

On this clone: What this receptor recognizes is not known. The input lacks base qualities; no much larger clone sits a single base away.

The CDR3 measures 15 amino acids from cysteine to phenylalanine. Only the CDR3 portion is preserved as DNA: 45 bases, with reading frame beginning at the first base. The V end gives up 3 bases and the J end 3 bases, leaving 8 bases in the junction not matched to a gene. Sequences MNHEY (CDR1) and SMNVEV (CDR2) are obtained from the germline V gene (reference sequence). TCRbeta CDR3 regions were amplified from genomic DNA by means of the immunoSEQ Assay, a bias-controlled multiplex PCR. The study's own analysis went as follows. The number of nucleated cells in each sample was estimated by amplification of reference gene primers within the assay. Sequence reads were collapsed and filtered to measure the absolute abundance of every unique TCRbeta CDR3 rearrangement. Productive Simpson clonality was computed per sample as the square root of Simpson's diversity index over productive rearrangements. The table was pulled from immuneACCESS by TCRdb, which kept in-frame rearrangements only. Such tables lose some clones; where checked, under half of the loss comes from unresolved V genes, and the rest has no known cause. V and J calls and clone size are as listed in that table; D and trimming were resolved from the DNA. Counted in this sample were approximately 300,000 clones; approximately 89% of them appeared once. The ten largest make up over 2.5% of the sample.

What the research found in general, with its limitations: Clinical and demographic metadata were provided uncurated, with the amount varying by source and participant.

The material sequenced was PBMCs or T cells enriched from blood (not recorded which). The sequence joins TRBV27 to TRBJ2-7; 7 bases in between match TRBD1. This sequence originates from a young woman who had recovered from COVID-19. This receptor has the CDR3 CASSFPGQQSYEQYF. The bases read TGTGCCAGCAGTTTCCCGGGACAGCAGAGCTACGAGCAGTACTTC.